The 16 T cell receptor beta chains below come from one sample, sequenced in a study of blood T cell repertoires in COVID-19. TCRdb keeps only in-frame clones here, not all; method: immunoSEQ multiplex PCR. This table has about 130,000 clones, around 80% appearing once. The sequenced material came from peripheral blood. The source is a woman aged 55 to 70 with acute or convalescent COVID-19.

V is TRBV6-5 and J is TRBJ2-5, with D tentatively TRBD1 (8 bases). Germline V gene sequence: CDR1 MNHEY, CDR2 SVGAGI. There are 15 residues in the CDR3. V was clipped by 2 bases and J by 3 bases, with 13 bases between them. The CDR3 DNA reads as TGTGCCAGCAGTTACACAGGGGGGGTCAAAGAGACCCAGTACTTC. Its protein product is CASSYTGGVKETQYF.

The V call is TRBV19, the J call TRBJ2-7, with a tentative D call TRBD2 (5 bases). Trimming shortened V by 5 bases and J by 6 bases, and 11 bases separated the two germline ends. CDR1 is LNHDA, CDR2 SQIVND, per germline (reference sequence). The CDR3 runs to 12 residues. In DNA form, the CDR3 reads TGTGCCAGTAGTCCCGGGAATGGCGAGCAGTACGTC. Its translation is CASSPGNGEQYV.

The CDR3 loop is CASTAGTGTSMTQYF. The CDR3 nucleotides are TGTGCCAGCACGGCCGGGACAGGGACATCGATGACCCAGTACTTC. The genes are TRBV2 and TRBJ2-5; 9 bases align to TRBD1. Germline V gives CDR1 SNHLY, CDR2 FYNNEI. The CDR3 is 15 amino acids. J gave up 7 bases and V 7 bases, and 13 bases lay outside the gene matches.

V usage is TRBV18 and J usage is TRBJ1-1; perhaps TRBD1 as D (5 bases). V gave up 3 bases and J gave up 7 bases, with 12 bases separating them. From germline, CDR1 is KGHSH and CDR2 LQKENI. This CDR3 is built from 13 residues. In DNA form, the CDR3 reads TGTGCCAGCTCACCGGGGCACGGAAATGAAGCTTTCTTT. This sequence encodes CASSPGHGNEAFF. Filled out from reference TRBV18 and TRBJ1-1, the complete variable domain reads NAGVMQNPRHLVRRRGQEARLRCSPMKGHSHVYWYRQLPEEGLKFMVYLQKENIIDESGMPKERFSAEFPKEGPSILRIQQVVRGDSAAYFCASSPGHGNEAFFGQGTRLTVV.

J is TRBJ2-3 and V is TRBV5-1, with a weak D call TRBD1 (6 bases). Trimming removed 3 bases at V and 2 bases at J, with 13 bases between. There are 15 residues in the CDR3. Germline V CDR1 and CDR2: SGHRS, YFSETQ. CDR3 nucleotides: TGCGCCAGCAGCTATGTCGACAGGATCACAGATACGCAGTATTTT. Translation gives CASSYVDRITDTQYF. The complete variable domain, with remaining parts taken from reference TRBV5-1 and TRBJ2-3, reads KAGVTQTPRYLIKTRGQQVTLSCSPISGHRSVSWYQQTPGQGLQFLFEYFSETQRNKGNFPGRFSGRQFSNSRSEMNVSTLELGDSALYLCASSYVDRITDTQYFGPGTRLTVL.

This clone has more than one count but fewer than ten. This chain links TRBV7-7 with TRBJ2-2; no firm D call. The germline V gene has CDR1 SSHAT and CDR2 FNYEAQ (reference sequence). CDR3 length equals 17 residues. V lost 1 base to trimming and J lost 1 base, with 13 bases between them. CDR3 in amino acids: CASSLDLEQQNTGELFF. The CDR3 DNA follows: TGTGCCAGCAGCTTAGATTTGGAACAGCAGAACACCGGGGAGCTGTTTTTT.

DNA for the CDR3: TGTGCCAGCAGCTTAGAGGGCCCTTACTATGGCTACACCTTC. This encodes CASSLEGPYYGYTF. The rearrangement uses TRBV11-2 and TRBJ1-2; no reliable D call. With 0 bases removed from V and 3 bases from J, the gap between germline ends came to 8 bases. This CDR3 spans 14 amino acids. Germline V gene sequence: CDR1 SGHAT, CDR2 FQNNGV.

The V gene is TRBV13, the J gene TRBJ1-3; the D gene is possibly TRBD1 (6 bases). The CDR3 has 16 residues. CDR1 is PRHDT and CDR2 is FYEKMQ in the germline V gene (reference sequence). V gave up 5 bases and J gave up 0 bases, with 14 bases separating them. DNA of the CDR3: TGTGCCAGCAGCAAAGCCCGGACAGTCTCTGGAAACACCATATATTTT. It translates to CASSKARTVSGNTIYF.

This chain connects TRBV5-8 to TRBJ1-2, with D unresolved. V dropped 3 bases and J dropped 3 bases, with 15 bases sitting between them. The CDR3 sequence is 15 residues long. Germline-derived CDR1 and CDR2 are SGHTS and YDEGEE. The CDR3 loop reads CASSSWALSDYGYTF. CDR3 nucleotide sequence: TGTGCCAGCAGCTCCTGGGCCCTAAGTGACTATGGCTACACCTTC.

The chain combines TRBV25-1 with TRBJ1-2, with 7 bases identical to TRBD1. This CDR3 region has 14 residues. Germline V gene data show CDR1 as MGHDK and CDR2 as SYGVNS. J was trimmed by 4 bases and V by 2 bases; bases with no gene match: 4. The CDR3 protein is CASSEEHRGYGYTF. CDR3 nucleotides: TGTGCCAGCAGTGAAGAGCACAGGGGCTATGGCTACACCTTC.

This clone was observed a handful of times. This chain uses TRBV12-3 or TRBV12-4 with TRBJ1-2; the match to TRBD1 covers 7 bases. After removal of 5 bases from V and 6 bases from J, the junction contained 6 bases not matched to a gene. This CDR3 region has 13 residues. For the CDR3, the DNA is TGTGCCAGCAGTCAGACAGGGAGCAATGGCTACACCTTC. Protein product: CASSQTGSNGYTF.

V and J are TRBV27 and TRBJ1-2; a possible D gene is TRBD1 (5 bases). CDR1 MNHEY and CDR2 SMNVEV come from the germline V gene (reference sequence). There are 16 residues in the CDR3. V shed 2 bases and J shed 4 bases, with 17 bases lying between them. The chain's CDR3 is CASSLGPQTDPYGYTF. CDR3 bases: TGTGCCAGCAGTTTAGGCCCTCAGACAGACCCCTATGGCTACACCTTC.

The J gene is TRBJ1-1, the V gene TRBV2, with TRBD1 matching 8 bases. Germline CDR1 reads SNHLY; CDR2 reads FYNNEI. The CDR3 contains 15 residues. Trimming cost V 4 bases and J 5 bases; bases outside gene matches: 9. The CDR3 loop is CASSAQGARGTEAFF. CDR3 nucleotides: TGTGCCAGCAGTGCCCAGGGGGCAAGGGGGACTGAAGCTTTCTTT.

In DNA, the CDR3 is TGCGCCAGCAGCCAAGGCCCGGGTCGCACAGATACGCAGTATTTT. As protein: CASSQGPGRTDTQYF. This chain joins TRBV4-1 and TRBJ2-3; D is unresolved. The CDR3 loop spans 15 amino acids. Germline V gene sequence: CDR1 MGHRA, CDR2 YSYEKL. V lost 1 base and J lost 1, with 9 bases in between.

The CDR3 here is CASSRTGTGSNYTF. In DNA, the CDR3 is TGTGCCAGTAGTAGAACCGGGACAGGGTCCAACTACACCTTC. This chain links TRBV19 with TRBJ1-2; 9 bases map to TRBD1. V lost 4 bases and J lost 10; bases outside the gene matches: 10. Germline loops: CDR1 LNHDA, CDR2 SQIVND (reference sequence). CDR3 length: 14 residues.

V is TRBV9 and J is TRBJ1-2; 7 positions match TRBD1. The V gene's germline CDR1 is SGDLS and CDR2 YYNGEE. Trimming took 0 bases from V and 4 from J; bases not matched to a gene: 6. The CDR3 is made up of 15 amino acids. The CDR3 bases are TGTGCCAGCAGCGTAGGAAAAGGGGGCTTCTATGGCTACACCTTC. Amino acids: CASSVGKGGFYGYTF.